Listed below are T cell receptor beta chains from one sample, sequenced in a study of blood T cell repertoires in COVID-19. Generated by immunoSEQ multiplex PCR, the TCRdb table keeps only in-frame clones and is missing some. The table includes about 65,000 clones, 65% to 90% detected once. Sample: peripheral blood. The source of these receptors is a man aged 45-65 years with COVID-19, enrolled during active disease. CDR3s include the opening cysteine and the closing phenylalanine or tryptophan. The D gene is left open where the match is weak. The size of a clone is reported for some rows only, either as once, few or many, or as a class for expanded clones.

v_gene	j_gene	d_gene	abundance	CDR3nt	CDR3aa
TRBV6-5	TRBJ1-3	.	.	TGTGCCAGTTCTCCTCTAACAGGGACCGGAAACACCATATATTTT	CASSPLTGTGNTIYF
TRBV6-4	TRBJ2-5	TRBD2	.	TGTGCCAGCAGGGCTAGCGGGAGGGCTTCGTATAAGTCGGCTGAGACCCAGTACTTC	CASRASGRASYKSAETQYF
TRBV5-6	TRBJ2-7	.	once	TGTGCCAGCAGCTCGGACAGTAACCTCAACGAGCAGTACTTC	CASSSDSNLNEQYF
TRBV29-1	TRBJ2-7	.	.	TGCAGCGTTGCCCTGCCCAGCTCCTACGAGCAGTACTTC	CSVALPSSYEQYF
TRBV13	TRBJ2-7	.	.	TGTGCCAGCAGCTTAGGCGCAGTCCCCTACGAGCAGTACTTC	CASSLGAVPYEQYF
TRBV11-3	TRBJ2-7	TRBD1	.	TGTGCCAGCAGCTTAGATCTAAACGGGGACAGATCCTACGAGCAGTACTTC	CASSLDLNGDRSYEQYF
TRBV7-6	TRBJ1-1	.	.	TGTGCCAGCAGCCCCCAGGGGTCCCTGACGATGAACACTGAAGCTTTCTTT	CASSPQGSLTMNTEAFF
TRBV7-7	TRBJ2-5	.	.	TGTGCTAGCAGCCGTGGGCCGGGCGGGGAGACCCAGTACTTC	CASSRGPGGETQYF
TRBV24-1	TRBJ1-3	.	.	TGTGCCACCAGTGATATTTTTGGACAAAGCTCTGGAAACACCATATATTTT	CATSDIFGQSSGNTIYF
TRBV7-3	TRBJ2-3	TRBD2	.	TGTGCCAGCAGCTCACCGGGACTAGCGGATGGGGATACGCAGTATTTT	CASSSPGLADGDTQYF
TRBV4-1	TRBJ2-3	.	.	TGCGCCAGCAGCCCCCGTCCAAATGCCAGAGATACGCAGTATTTT	CASSPRPNARDTQYF
TRBV24-1	TRBJ1-5	TRBD1	.	TGTGCCACCAGTGGGACAGGGGATCTGGATCAGCCCCAGCATTTT	CATSGTGDLDQPQHF
TRBV19	TRBJ2-7	.	few	TGTGCCAGTAGTATAGCCGGACAGAGCTCCTACGAGCAGTACTTC	CASSIAGQSSYEQYF
TRBV9	TRBJ1-1	TRBD1	.	TGTGCCAGCAGCAGCGGGACAGGCCGTGAAGCTTTCTTT	CASSSGTGREAFF
TRBV4-1	TRBJ1-5	.	few	TGCGCCAGCAGCCAAGATTGGCATCAGCCCCAGCATTTT	CASSQDWHQPQHF
TRBV3-1/TRBV3-2	TRBJ1-2	.	.	TGTGCCAGCAGCCAGGCCGAGGGGGTTGGCTATGGCTACACCTTC	CASSQAEGVGYGYTF
TRBV7-9	TRBJ2-5	TRBD2	.	TGTGCCAGCAGCTTAGTGACTAGCGACCTGAGGAGGAAGACCCAGTACTTC	CASSLVTSDLRRKTQYF
TRBV20-1	TRBJ1-2	.	once	TGCAGTGCTAGGGAGACTAGAGGCTACACCTTC	CSARETRGYTF
TRBV11-2	TRBJ2-7	TRBD2	once	TGTGCCAGCAGGGCACTAGCGGGACTCTACGAGCAGTACTTC	CASRALAGLYEQYF
TRBV24-1	TRBJ2-5	.	once	TGTGCCACCAGTGCCGCGGTATCTTTCCAGGAGACCCAGTACTTC	CATSAAVSFQETQYF